These 27 T cell receptor beta chains originate from one sample sequenced in a study of response to subunit inactivated influenza vaccine. Each CDR3 protein gets one entry after TCRdb re-called the RT-PCR reads with MiXCR. The sample holds roughly 710,000 distinct CDR3 sequences, less than 15% seen once. The source was PBMCs from blood, collected around 14 days before vaccination. Source of these receptors: a man aged 50-59 years who received an inactivated influenza vaccine.

This clonotype was recorded at least ten times. The chain combines TRBV12-3 or TRBV12-4 with TRBJ2-1, with D perhaps TRBD1 or TRBD2 (5 bases each). This CDR3 is 13 amino acids long. Trimming removed 7 bases at V and 9 bases at J, with 16 bases between. In DNA, the CDR3 is TGTGCCAGCACGCCGGGACCAACGGGTGAGCAGTTCTTC. This translates into CASTPGPTGEQFF.

V and J are TRBV5-1 and TRBJ2-3; D perhaps matches TRBD2 (6 bases). The V gene's germline CDR1 is SGHRS and CDR2 YFSETQ. Trimming pared 2 bases from V and 7 bases from J, leaving 14 bases between. The CDR3 consists of 14 residues. CDR3 bases: TGCGCCAGCAGCTTAGACGGGAGAGGTCATACGCAGTATTTT. Its protein product is CASSLDGRGHTQYF.

This chain links TRBV5-1 with TRBJ1-4; no clear D gene. CDR1 and CDR2 (germline): SGHRS, YFSETQ. The V and J ends lost 2 bases and 10 bases respectively, with 15 bases between them. The CDR3 loop spans 14 amino acids. CDR3 loop: CASSLDTSAGKLFF. CDR3 sequence (DNA): TGCGCCAGCAGCTTAGACACCTCTGCGGGAAAACTGTTTTTT.

CDR3 bases: TGCAGTGGGCTAGCGGCTTTCACAGATACGCAGTATTTT. It translates to CSGLAAFTDTQYF. The rearrangement joins TRBV20-1 to TRBJ2-3; 7 bases agree with TRBD2. Germline trimming cut 7 bases from V and 2 bases from J; bases unmatched to any gene: 6. The CDR3 totals 13 residues. The germline V gene encodes CDR1 DFQATT and CDR2 SNEGSKA (reference sequence).

This clonotype was seen only a few times. This sequence joins TRBV7-9 and TRBJ2-1; a weak D match, TRBD2 (6 bases). The V gene lost 5 bases and the J gene lost 9 bases, with 20 bases spanning the gap. CDR3 size: 15 residues. Germline V lookup: CDR1 SEHNR, CDR2 FQNEAQ (reference sequence). The CDR3 DNA is TGTGCCAGCAGCCACCGGGACTCCCGGTTGGGTGAGCAGTTCTTC. As protein: CASSHRDSRLGEQFF.

CDR3 in DNA: TGCGCCAGCAGCTTGGCCTTCACTAAGATCGGGTACACTGAAGCTTTCTTT. Protein: CASSLAFTKIGYTEAFF. The chain links TRBV5-1 to TRBJ1-1; unclear D gene. The CDR3 contains 17 residues. The germline V gene has CDR1 SGHRS and CDR2 YFSETQ. V was pared by 0 bases and J by 3 bases, with 18 bases between.

Only a few counts were recorded for this clonotype. This rearrangement joins TRBV5-1 to TRBJ1-2; TRBD1 agrees at 10 bases. The CDR3 runs 12 residues. Germline V gene sequence: CDR1 SGHRS, CDR2 YFSETQ. V lost 5 bases, J lost 10 bases, and 5 bases stayed unmatched. The CDR3 DNA sequence: TGCGCCAGCAGTCGGGACAGGGGAGACTACACCTTC. Translation: CASSRDRGDYTF.

The V gene is TRBV6-2 or TRBV6-3, the J gene TRBJ2-2; 8 bases line up with TRBD1. V lost 2 bases and J lost 0; bases outside the gene matches: 5. The CDR3 consists of 17 residues. CDR1 and CDR2 from the germline V gene are MNHEY and SVGEGT. The DNA for the CDR3 is TGTGCCAGCAGTTACCAGATGACAGGGGCGAACACCGGGGAGCTGTTTTTT. Protein sequence: CASSYQMTGANTGELFF.

CDR3 residues: CASRPGSSTGELFF. CDR3 coding DNA: TGTGCCAGCAGACCCGGGTCTTCCACCGGGGAGCTGTTTTTT. V usage is TRBV12-3 or TRBV12-4 and J usage is TRBJ2-2, with D unresolved. CDR3 length: 14 amino acids. The V gene lost 6 bases and the J gene lost 4 bases, with 12 bases spanning the gap.

This clonotype was observed a handful of times. The rearrangement uses TRBV7-9 and TRBJ2-1; D unclear. The CDR3 loop spans 15 amino acids. V was trimmed by 5 bases and J by 2 bases, leaving 13 bases between them. Germline values: CDR1 SEHNR, CDR2 FQNEAQ (reference sequence). The CDR3 DNA sequence: TGTGCCAGCAGCATTACTCAATCAGCCTACAATGAGCAGTTCTTC. This sequence encodes CASSITQSAYNEQFF.

The gene calls are TRBV28 and TRBJ2-1; 8 positions match TRBD2. The CDR3 sequence is 13 residues long. Trimming took 5 bases from V and 4 from J; bases not matched to a gene: 1. Looked up from germline, CDR1 is MDHEN and CDR2 is SYDVKM. The CDR3 here is CASSIAGYNEQFF. As DNA, the CDR3 is TGTGCCAGCAGTATAGCGGGGTACAATGAGCAGTTCTTC.

In its sample, this clonotype was seen a few times. The V call is TRBV6-2 or TRBV6-3, the J call TRBJ2-7; D remains unclear. Germline V gives CDR1 MNHEY, CDR2 SVGEGT. The germline V and J ends were trimmed by 1 base and 4 bases, with 14 bases remaining between them. This CDR3 region has 15 residues. Written as DNA, the CDR3 is TGTGCCAGCAGTTACTTATGGGATTCCCGGTACGAGCAGTACTTC. Encoded protein: CASSYLWDSRYEQYF.

This clonotype was picked up a small number of times. The CDR3 DNA reads TGTGCCACCTCGGAAGGGGACAGGCGGAGCTCCTATAATTCACCCCTCCACTTT. This encodes CATSEGDRRSSYNSPLHF. The chain combines TRBV2 with TRBJ1-6; 8 nucleotides line up with TRBD1. This CDR3 comprises 18 residues. CDR1 and CDR2 from the germline V gene are SNHLY and FYNNEI. J lost 0 bases, V lost 10 bases, and 14 bases had no gene match.

The chain carries TRBV10-1 and TRBJ2-1; D unclear. Germline CDR1 and CDR2: WNHNN and SYGVQD (reference sequence). V shed 2 bases and J shed 0 bases, with 5 bases lying between them. This CDR3 spans 14 amino acids. The CDR3 DNA reads as TGCGCCAGCAGTGAGACAGCCTCCTACAATGAGCAGTTCTTC. As protein: CASSETASYNEQFF.

This clonotype was detected ten times or more. The chain employs TRBV29-1 and TRBJ1-2; no reliable D call. Deletions cut 6 bases from V and 8 bases from J, with 16 bases between. This CDR3 is built from 12 residues. The germline gives CDR1 SQVTM, CDR2 ANQGSEA. DNA of the CDR3: TGCAGCGTCCGGGTTGGCTCGCGGGGCTACACCTTC. Its translation: CSVRVGSRGYTF.

This clonotype came up a few times. The V gene is TRBV7-2, the J gene TRBJ2-3; maybe TRBD2 (5 bases). This CDR3 has 14 amino acids. Germline CDR1 reads SGHTA; CDR2 reads FQGNSA. Trimming pared 5 bases from V and 4 bases from J, leaving 13 bases between. CDR3 coding DNA: TGTGCCAGCAGCCTGCCCGGGATGTCAGATACGCAGTATTTT. Its protein product is CASSLPGMSDTQYF.

This clonotype was counted between two and nine times. This chain connects TRBV2 to TRBJ2-1; no definite D call. This CDR3 comprises 16 residues. The germline V gene encodes CDR1 SNHLY and CDR2 FYNNEI. Trimming shortened V by 2 bases and J by 2 bases, and 13 bases separated the two germline ends. The CDR3 region has the DNA TGTGCCAGCAGTGAAAACCCGAGCACCGCCTACAATGAGCAGTTCTTC. As protein: CASSENPSTAYNEQFF.

This clonotype turned up a few times. The chain combines TRBV5-1 with TRBJ2-7, with 7 bases lining up with TRBD1. The CDR3 is 14 amino acids. J lost 3 bases, V lost 2 bases, and 5 bases had no gene match. Germline assignment: CDR1 SGHRS and CDR2 YFSETQ. The CDR3 region is CASSFGTAFYEQYF. CDR3 bases: TGCGCCAGCAGCTTCGGGACAGCCTTCTACGAGCAGTACTTC.

This clonotype was counted only a few times. The chain combines TRBV5-1 with TRBJ1-2; D remains ambiguous. The V gene lost 0 bases and the J gene lost 1 base, with 7 bases spanning the gap. This CDR3 has 14 residues. The V gene's germline CDR1 is SGHRS and CDR2 YFSETQ. Written as DNA, the CDR3 is TGCGCCAGCAGCTTGGATCCCAATAACTATGGCTACACCTTC. As protein: CASSLDPNNYGYTF.

The rearrangement uses TRBV11-2 and TRBJ1-1; D is undetermined. This CDR3 contains 15 residues. The V gene's germline CDR1 is SGHAT and CDR2 FQNNGV. Trimming removed 5 bases from V and 1 base from J, with 14 bases in between. For the CDR3, the DNA is TGTGCCAGCAGCACAAGCCGAGGAGGGAACACTGAAGCTTTCTTT. Its translation is CASSTSRGGNTEAFF.

The chain couples TRBV6-2 or TRBV6-3 to TRBJ2-7; weak D call: TRBD2 (5 bases). The CDR3 consists of 12 residues. Trimming cost V 7 bases and J 2 bases, with 9 bases left between them. The germline V gene encodes CDR1 MNHEY and CDR2 SVGEGT. CDR3 DNA sequence: TGTGCCAGCATGGCCGGGGCCTACGAGCAGTACTTC. The encoded protein is CASMAGAYEQYF.

The chain uses TRBV20-1 and TRBJ2-7; possibly TRBD1 for D (6 bases). Germline loops: CDR1 DFQATT, CDR2 SNEGSKA (reference sequence). This CDR3 is built from 15 residues. Deletions cut 1 base from V and 1 base from J, with 14 bases between. The CDR3 nucleotides are TGCAGTGCTAGAGCGGCAGGGGCCAGTTCCTACGAGCAGTACTTC. Amino acids: CSARAAGASSYEQYF.

This chain connects TRBV5-1 to TRBJ2-1; 11 bases match TRBD2. V lost 0 bases, J lost 8 bases, and 1 base stayed unmatched. This CDR3 has 14 residues. Germline lookup yields CDR1 SGHRS and CDR2 YFSETQ. The CDR3 reads CASSLASGRYEQFF. In DNA form, the CDR3 reads TGCGCCAGCAGCTTGGCTAGCGGGAGGTATGAGCAGTTCTTC.

This clonotype was seen a few times. The J gene is TRBJ2-2, the V gene TRBV28; 9 nucleotides match TRBD1. Germline CDR1 MDHEN, CDR2 SYDVKM. The CDR3 runs to 16 residues. V gave up 0 bases and J gave up 1 base; unmatched junction bases: 0. Here the CDR3 reads CASSLWGQGNTGELFF. CDR3 DNA sequence: TGTGCCAGCAGTTTATGGGGACAGGGGAACACCGGGGAGCTGTTTTTT.

This clonotype was seen a few times. This sequence joins TRBV4-1 and TRBJ1-2; the D gene is possibly TRBD1 (6 bases). V lost 1 base and J 4 bases, leaving 16 bases between the germline ends. The germline gives CDR1 MGHRA, CDR2 YSYEKL. The CDR3 has 16 residues. As DNA, the CDR3 is TGCGCCAGCAGCCAAGGCGACAGGACCTTCGGCTATGGCTACACCTTC. Translation gives CASSQGDRTFGYGYTF.

The rearrangement links TRBV7-2 to TRBJ2-5; 7 nucleotides match TRBD2. The V gene end was trimmed by 7 bases and the J gene end by 1 base; junction bases not matched to a gene: 9. Per the germline V gene, CDR1 is SGHTA and CDR2 is FQGNSA. This CDR3 contains 15 residues. The DNA for the CDR3 is TGTGCCAGCAAACGACGGGGGGTTCCCCAAGAGACCCAGTACTTC. Translation: CASKRRGVPQETQYF.

This clonotype has more than one count but fewer than ten. CDR3 protein: CATSTPGGTNTEAFF. As DNA, the CDR3 is TGTGCCACCAGCACCCCTGGGGGGACGAACACTGAAGCTTTCTTT. J is TRBJ1-1 and V is TRBV15; TRBD1 might be the D (5 bases). The ends were cut back, 4 bases at V and 1 base at J, with 13 bases in the middle. Per the germline V gene, CDR1 is LNHNV and CDR2 is YYDKDF (reference sequence). CDR3 length equals 15 residues.